The 2 T cell receptor beta chains given below trace back to one sample, sequenced in a study of T cell changes during pregnancy in multiple sclerosis. The repertoire was sequenced with immunoSEQ multiplex PCR; TCRdb's copy has only in-frame clones and lacks some. The sample contains approximately 71,000 clones, roughly 92% of which appear only once. The sequencing here drew on peripheral blood, taken in the second trimester of pregnancy. Every receptor here comes from a female donor with multiple sclerosis, enrolled in a pregnancy study.

The chain combines TRBV9 with TRBJ2-7; 10 bases fit TRBD1. The V gene's germline CDR1 is SGDLS and CDR2 YYNGEE. The CDR3 sequence is 14 residues long. The trim removed 2 bases at V and 6 bases at J, leaving 5 bases unmatched. The CDR3 region has the DNA TGTGCCAGCAGCGTCGGGACAGGGGTTTCCGAGCAGTACTTC. Translation gives CASSVGTGVSEQYF.

The chain links TRBV7-2 to TRBJ2-7, with 11 bases identical to TRBD1. This CDR3 has 17 amino acids. Germline V CDR1 and CDR2: SGHTA, FQGNSA. V shed 5 bases, J shed 1 base, and the junction held 10 bases outside the gene matches. The CDR3 protein is CASSPPWGQGDSYEQYF. The CDR3 DNA reads TGTGCCAGCAGCCCCCCTTGGGGACAGGGGGATTCCTACGAGCAGTACTTC.